This TCR beta chain was sequenced for a study of blood T cell repertoires in COVID-19. Study summary: T cells, B-cell-depleted T cells, or PBMCs provided the cDNA or gDNA that served as material.

In the original workflow: Amplified reference gene primers provided the basis for estimating nucleated cell counts. Some clones are missing from TCRdb's copy, which holds only in-frame ones; the method was immunoSEQ multiplex PCR. D and trimming were read from the DNA, whereas the V and J calls and clone size are those reported in that table. Here the sample spans some 100,000 clones, roughly 87% being singletons. Looked up from germline, CDR1 is SGHAT and CDR2 is FQDESV (reference sequence). The V end was cut by 3 bases, the J end by 8 bases, with 11 bases between. The CDR3 covers 14 residues. Specimen: peripheral blood. The chain is built from TRBV11-1 and TRBJ1-6; D is undetermined. This receptor was identified in a man aged 30-40 years in a cohort sampled during active COVID-19. CDR3 amino acids: CASSFGGRDSPLHF. In nucleotides, the CDR3 is TGTGCCAGCAGCTTCGGAGGGAGAGATTCACCCCTCCACTTT.